This TCR beta chain originates from a study of identical twins. General study results and limits: Twin sharing of out-of-frame TCR alpha was underestimated by models in monozygotic pairs.

On this clonotype itself: Its cognate antigen is unknown.

One entry per CDR3 protein, called by TCRdb with MiXCR from the 5' RACE reads. Here the sample spans around 550,000 distinct CDR3 sequences, approximately 16% being singletons. Germline lookup yields CDR1 SGHVS and CDR2 FNYEAQ. Trimming removed 0 bases from V and 4 bases from J, with 10 bases in between. The CDR3 runs 15 residues. There were only healthy Caucasians among the donors. These records were also assigned to another study, of yellow fever vaccine responses in identical twins. Per that paper: It has been reported that, in twins, the vaccine T cell response seemed partly convergent and partly personalized.

This receptor was identified in a woman aged 18-29 years in good health. What was sequenced was CD4+ T cells sorted from blood. The gene calls are TRBV7-6 and TRBJ2-1, with D hard to call. The CDR3 coding sequence is TGTGCCAGCAGCTTAGCCGGGTATTCGTACAATGAGCAGTTCTTC. This codes for CASSLAGYSYNEQFF. Combining the CDR3 with reference TRBV7-6 and TRBJ2-1 gives the whole variable domain GAGVSQSPRYKVTKRGQDVALRCDPISGHVSLYWYRQALGQGPEFLTYFNYEAQQDKSGLPNDRFSAERPEGSISTLTIQRTEQRDSAMYRCASSLAGYSYNEQFFGPGTRLTVL.